These T cell receptor beta chains were read from a single sample in a study of lymphopenia after photon versus proton radiotherapy. Here immunoSEQ multiplex PCR was the method, and the copy in TCRdb shows in-frame clones only, minus some. The sample lists almost 25,000 clones; roughly 80% were seen once. The specimen was peripheral blood, collected from a patient treated with proton-based radiotherapy. These TCRs come from a woman in her seventies with pancreatic cancer. Both conserved end residues are trimmed from each CDR3. A D gene is named only where the DNA matches it firmly.

v_call	d_call	j_call	cdr3_aa
TRBV25-1	.	TRBJ2-7	ASSEQGYEQY
TRBV2	.	TRBJ2-1	ASSEASYNEQF
TRBV4-3	TRBD1	TRBJ1-6	ASSLGAGTEKNSPLH
TRBV10-3	.	TRBJ1-5	AISGGGASNQPQH
TRBV28	.	TRBJ2-2	ASRVGGANTGELF
TRBV9	.	TRBJ2-3	ASSPGGLGGISDTQY
TRBV5-1	TRBD2	TRBJ2-1	ASSLTLAGADNEQF
TRBV11-2	.	TRBJ1-1	ASSLRDNTEAF
TRBV5-1	TRBD1	TRBJ1-1	ASSGGQGFVGNTEAF
TRBV5-5	.	TRBJ2-3	ASSLVLPTDTQY
TRBV19	.	TRBJ1-2	ASRGVDYGYT
TRBV7-7	TRBD1	TRBJ2-1	ASSLAQGDEQF
TRBV6-4	.	TRBJ2-5	ASSLTGMVAQY
TRBV2	.	TRBJ1-1	ASKFTGRVDTEAF
TRBV9	.	TRBJ1-6	ASSVEGAPYNSPLH
TRBV13	TRBD1	TRBJ2-7	ASSRGGFPYEQY
TRBV19	TRBD2	TRBJ2-7	ASSPGVAGEQY
TRBV7-9	.	TRBJ1-6	ASSWARGNSPLH
TRBV2	TRBD2	TRBJ2-1	ASRRLAGGSYNEQF